The sequence of this T cell receptor beta chain was determined in a study of blood T cell repertoires in COVID-19. CDR1 is SGHTA and CDR2 is FQGNSA in the germline V gene. This CDR3 has 14 residues. With V trimmed by 5 bases and J by 4 bases, 3 bases remained unmatched. Clones were sequenced by immunoSEQ multiplex PCR, and TCRdb holds only the in-frame ones, with some missing. The table lists 50,000 to 75,000 clones, more than 85% of them singletons, with 5% to 6.5% in the top ten. The chain has TRBV7-2 and TRBJ2-2; 8 positions agree with TRBD1. Sequencing was done on a sample of peripheral blood. The source is a man at least 80 years old in a cohort sampled during active COVID-19. The CDR3 reads CASSPGTGTGELFF. The CDR3 coding sequence is TGTGCCAGCAGCCCGGGGACAGGCACCGGGGAGCTGTTTTTT.